The clone carrying this TCR beta chain appeared a few times. Its antigen remains unknown. The data derive from a study of OX40 agonist ivuxolimab in advanced cancers. About the study: Prior anti-PD-1, anti-PD-L1 or anti-CTLA-4 therapy was allowed; 30% to 40% had some.

This CDR3 comprises 12 residues. Germline values: CDR1 SNHLY, CDR2 FYNNEI. The ends were cut back, 4 bases at V and 7 bases at J, with 10 bases in the middle. TCRdb keeps only in-frame clones here, not all; method: immunoSEQ multiplex PCR. The sample records about 33,000 clones, approximately 89% being singletons. Study-wide results and caveats: Also showing low normalized T-cell clonal expansion were some of the nonresponders.

Exclusion applied to patients with autoimmune disease history or systemic immunosuppression. This material consisted of CD4+ or CD8+ T cells sorted from blood, taken in a trial of the OX40 agonist ivuxolimab. The sequence came from an adult with an advanced solid tumor such as melanoma, head and neck, liver or kidney cancer. The chain combines TRBV2 with TRBJ1-1; D unresolved. CDR3 sequence: CASSVWTIEAFF. In nucleotides, the CDR3 is TGTGCCAGCAGTGTATGGACCATTGAAGCTTTCTTT.